The rows below give T cell receptor beta chains drawn from one sample of a study of OX40 agonist ivuxolimab in advanced cancers. The repertoire was sequenced with immunoSEQ multiplex PCR; TCRdb's copy has only in-frame clones and lacks some. Of 55,000 to 70,000 clones in the sample, less than 90% were seen once. The source material was CD4+ or CD8+ T cells sorted from blood, sampled in a trial of the OX40 agonist ivuxolimab. The origin of the receptors is an adult with an advanced solid tumor such as melanoma, head and neck, liver or kidney cancer. The CDR3 runs from the conserved cysteine through the conserved F or W. D genes are given only for firm matches. Clone sizes are given selectively: once, few, many, or a class where the clone is expanded.

cdr3_nt: TGTGCCAGCAGCCGGGCCGGACAGGGTGGGTACAATGAGCAGTTCTTC
cdr3_aa: CASSRAGQGGYNEQFF
j_call: TRBJ2-1
cdr3_length: 16
clone_size: NA
d_call: TRBD1
v_call: TRBV5-6

cdr3_nt: TGTGCCAGTACTCCGACTAGCGGGGGGTGGGATACGCAGTATTTT
cdr3_aa: CASTPTSGGWDTQYF
j_call: TRBJ2-3
cdr3_length: 15
clone_size: NA
d_call: TRBD2
v_call: TRBV19

cdr3_nt: TGTGCCAGCCCTGGTTCGGTCACCGGGGAGCTGTTTTTT
cdr3_aa: CASPGSVTGELFF
j_call: TRBJ2-2
cdr3_length: 13
clone_size: NA
d_call: NA
v_call: TRBV7-9

cdr3_nt: TGTGCCAGCAGTGCAAGGGACGTAAACTATGGCTACACCTTC
cdr3_aa: CASSARDVNYGYTF
j_call: TRBJ1-2
cdr3_length: 14
clone_size: few
d_call: NA
v_call: TRBV2

cdr3_nt: TGTGCCAGCACCGCTGGTGGCGCATACCCCTATGGCTACACCTTC
cdr3_aa: CASTAGGAYPYGYTF
j_call: TRBJ1-2
cdr3_length: 15
clone_size: NA
d_call: NA
v_call: TRBV6-5

cdr3_nt: TGTGCCAGCAGCTTAAGTATGGGAGGCTACACCTTC
cdr3_aa: CASSLSMGGYTF
j_call: TRBJ1-2
cdr3_length: 12
clone_size: NA
d_call: NA
v_call: TRBV7-9

cdr3_nt: TGTGCCAGTACCGGGAGGGACAAACCAACTAATGAAAAACTGTTTTTT
cdr3_aa: CASTGRDKPTNEKLFF
j_call: TRBJ1-4
cdr3_length: 16
clone_size: NA
d_call: NA
v_call: TRBV19

cdr3_nt: TGTGCCAGCCCGGACAGGGCTGGGGCCAACGTCCTGACTTTC
cdr3_aa: CASPDRAGANVLTF
j_call: TRBJ2-6
cdr3_length: 14
clone_size: NA
d_call: TRBD1
v_call: TRBV5-8

cdr3_nt: TGTGCCAGCAGTTTCAGCGGACCGAGGTATGGCTACACCTTC
cdr3_aa: CASSFSGPRYGYTF
j_call: TRBJ1-2
cdr3_length: 14
clone_size: NA
d_call: NA
v_call: TRBV28

cdr3_nt: TGTGCCTGGAGTGTAGCCGAGGGGGAGCAGTACTTC
cdr3_aa: CAWSVAEGEQYF
j_call: TRBJ2-7
cdr3_length: 12
clone_size: NA
d_call: NA
v_call: TRBV30

cdr3_nt: TGTGCCAGCAGCAAAGGAACTCCTGGGTCCCCCGCGCTTGACGAGCAGTTCTTC
cdr3_aa: CASSKGTPGSPALDEQFF
j_call: TRBJ2-1
cdr3_length: 18
clone_size: NA
d_call: NA
v_call: TRBV21-1

cdr3_nt: TGTGCCAGCAGCCCCGCCGACGAGCAGTACTTC
cdr3_aa: CASSPADEQYF
j_call: TRBJ2-7
cdr3_length: 11
clone_size: NA
d_call: NA
v_call: TRBV7-9

cdr3_nt: TGTGCAAGTCGCTACCGGGGACAGCTGCAAGAGACCCAGTACTTC
cdr3_aa: CASRYRGQLQETQYF
j_call: TRBJ2-5
cdr3_length: 15
clone_size: NA
d_call: NA
v_call: TRBV12-2

cdr3_nt: TGTGCCAGCAGCTTAGCTCGCGGAAGGAACACTGAAGCTTTCTTT
cdr3_aa: CASSLARGRNTEAFF
j_call: TRBJ1-1
cdr3_length: 15
clone_size: NA
d_call: NA
v_call: TRBV7-9

cdr3_nt: TGTGCCAGCAGTTTGGCCGGAGATAGCAATCAGCCCCAGCATTTT
cdr3_aa: CASSLAGDSNQPQHF
j_call: TRBJ1-5
cdr3_length: 15
clone_size: few
d_call: NA
v_call: TRBV27

cdr3_nt: TGTGCCAGTCGAGACAGGTTGATGAAGAATGAGCAGTTCTTC
cdr3_aa: CASRDRLMKNEQFF
j_call: TRBJ2-1
cdr3_length: 14
clone_size: NA
d_call: NA
v_call: TRBV19

cdr3_nt: TGTGCCAGCAGTACATCGACAGGGCGCACCGGGGAGCTGTTTTTT
cdr3_aa: CASSTSTGRTGELFF
j_call: TRBJ2-2
cdr3_length: 15
clone_size: NA
d_call: TRBD1
v_call: TRBV27

cdr3_nt: TGTGCCAGCAGCCAAGGGGGGTCCTACAATGAGCAGTTCTTC
cdr3_aa: CASSQGGSYNEQFF
j_call: TRBJ2-1
cdr3_length: 14
clone_size: NA
d_call: NA
v_call: TRBV11-1

cdr3_nt: TGTGCCAGCAGCTTACAGCGGGGTAGCACAGATACGCAGTATTTT
cdr3_aa: CASSLQRGSTDTQYF
j_call: TRBJ2-3
cdr3_length: 15
clone_size: NA
d_call: TRBD2
v_call: TRBV11-2